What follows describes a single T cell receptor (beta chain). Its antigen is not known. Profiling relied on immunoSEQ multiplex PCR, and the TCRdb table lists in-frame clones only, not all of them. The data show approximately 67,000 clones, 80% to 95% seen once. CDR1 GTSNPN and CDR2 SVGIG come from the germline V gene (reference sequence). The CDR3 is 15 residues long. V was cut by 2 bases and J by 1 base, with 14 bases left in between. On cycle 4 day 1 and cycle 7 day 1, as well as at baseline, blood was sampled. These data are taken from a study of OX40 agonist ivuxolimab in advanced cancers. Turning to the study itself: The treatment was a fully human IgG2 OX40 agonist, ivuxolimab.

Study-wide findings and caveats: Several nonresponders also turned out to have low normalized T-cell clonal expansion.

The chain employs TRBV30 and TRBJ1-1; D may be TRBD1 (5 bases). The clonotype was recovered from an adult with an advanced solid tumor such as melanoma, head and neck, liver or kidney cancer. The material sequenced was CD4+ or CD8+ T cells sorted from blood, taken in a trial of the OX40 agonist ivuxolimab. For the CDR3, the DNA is TGTGCCTGGAGTATTCCCGGGACCGAGAACACTGAAGCTTTCTTT. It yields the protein CAWSIPGTENTEAFF.